The source of this T cell receptor beta chain is a study of beta chain features in type 1 diabetes. Study results and limitations: Researchers caution that PCR might favor shorter templates, equally among patients and controls. Patients with type 1 diabetes carried fewer insertions and had more deletions at their VDJ junctions. TCRB CDR3 length was moderately but significantly reduced in all four CD4+ subsets of Type 1 diabetes patients.

V lost 5 bases to trimming and J lost 11 bases, with 18 bases between them. The CDR3 covers 13 residues. The germline gives CDR1 SEHNR, CDR2 FQNEAQ (reference sequence). Cells sorted by CD45RO/CCR7/CD25/CD127/CD95/CD27 comprised CD4+ naive, central memory, regulatory and stem cell-like memory cells. Reverse transcribing all isolated RNA meant expressed TCRB transcripts were sequenced. Sequencing was performed with immunoSEQ multiplex PCR; in TCRdb, only in-frame clones are kept and a portion is missing. The data contain about 700,000 clones, 13% of them singletons. In this sample, this clone turned up a few times. Its antigen is not identified.

The chain combines TRBV7-9 with TRBJ1-1; D is unresolved. Sequences were obtained from naive CD4+ T cells from blood. This clonotype was sampled from a man aged 18 to 35 with type 1 diabetes. Here the CDR3 reads CASSPIVVQGAFF. The CDR3 bases are TGTGCCAGCAGCCCCATCGTGGTCCAAGGGGCTTTCTTT.